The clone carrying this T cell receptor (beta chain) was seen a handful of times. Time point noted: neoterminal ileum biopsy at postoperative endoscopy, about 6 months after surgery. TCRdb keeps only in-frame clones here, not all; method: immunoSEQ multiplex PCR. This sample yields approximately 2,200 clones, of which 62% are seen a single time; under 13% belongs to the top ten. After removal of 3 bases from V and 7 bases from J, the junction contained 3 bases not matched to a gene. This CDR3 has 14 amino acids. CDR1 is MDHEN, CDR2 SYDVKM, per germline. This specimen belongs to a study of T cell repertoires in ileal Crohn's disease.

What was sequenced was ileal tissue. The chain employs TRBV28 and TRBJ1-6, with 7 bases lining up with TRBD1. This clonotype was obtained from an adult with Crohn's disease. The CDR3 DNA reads TGTGCCAGCAGTTTCGCAGGGGGGAATTCACCCCTCCACTTT. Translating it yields CASSFAGGNSPLHF.